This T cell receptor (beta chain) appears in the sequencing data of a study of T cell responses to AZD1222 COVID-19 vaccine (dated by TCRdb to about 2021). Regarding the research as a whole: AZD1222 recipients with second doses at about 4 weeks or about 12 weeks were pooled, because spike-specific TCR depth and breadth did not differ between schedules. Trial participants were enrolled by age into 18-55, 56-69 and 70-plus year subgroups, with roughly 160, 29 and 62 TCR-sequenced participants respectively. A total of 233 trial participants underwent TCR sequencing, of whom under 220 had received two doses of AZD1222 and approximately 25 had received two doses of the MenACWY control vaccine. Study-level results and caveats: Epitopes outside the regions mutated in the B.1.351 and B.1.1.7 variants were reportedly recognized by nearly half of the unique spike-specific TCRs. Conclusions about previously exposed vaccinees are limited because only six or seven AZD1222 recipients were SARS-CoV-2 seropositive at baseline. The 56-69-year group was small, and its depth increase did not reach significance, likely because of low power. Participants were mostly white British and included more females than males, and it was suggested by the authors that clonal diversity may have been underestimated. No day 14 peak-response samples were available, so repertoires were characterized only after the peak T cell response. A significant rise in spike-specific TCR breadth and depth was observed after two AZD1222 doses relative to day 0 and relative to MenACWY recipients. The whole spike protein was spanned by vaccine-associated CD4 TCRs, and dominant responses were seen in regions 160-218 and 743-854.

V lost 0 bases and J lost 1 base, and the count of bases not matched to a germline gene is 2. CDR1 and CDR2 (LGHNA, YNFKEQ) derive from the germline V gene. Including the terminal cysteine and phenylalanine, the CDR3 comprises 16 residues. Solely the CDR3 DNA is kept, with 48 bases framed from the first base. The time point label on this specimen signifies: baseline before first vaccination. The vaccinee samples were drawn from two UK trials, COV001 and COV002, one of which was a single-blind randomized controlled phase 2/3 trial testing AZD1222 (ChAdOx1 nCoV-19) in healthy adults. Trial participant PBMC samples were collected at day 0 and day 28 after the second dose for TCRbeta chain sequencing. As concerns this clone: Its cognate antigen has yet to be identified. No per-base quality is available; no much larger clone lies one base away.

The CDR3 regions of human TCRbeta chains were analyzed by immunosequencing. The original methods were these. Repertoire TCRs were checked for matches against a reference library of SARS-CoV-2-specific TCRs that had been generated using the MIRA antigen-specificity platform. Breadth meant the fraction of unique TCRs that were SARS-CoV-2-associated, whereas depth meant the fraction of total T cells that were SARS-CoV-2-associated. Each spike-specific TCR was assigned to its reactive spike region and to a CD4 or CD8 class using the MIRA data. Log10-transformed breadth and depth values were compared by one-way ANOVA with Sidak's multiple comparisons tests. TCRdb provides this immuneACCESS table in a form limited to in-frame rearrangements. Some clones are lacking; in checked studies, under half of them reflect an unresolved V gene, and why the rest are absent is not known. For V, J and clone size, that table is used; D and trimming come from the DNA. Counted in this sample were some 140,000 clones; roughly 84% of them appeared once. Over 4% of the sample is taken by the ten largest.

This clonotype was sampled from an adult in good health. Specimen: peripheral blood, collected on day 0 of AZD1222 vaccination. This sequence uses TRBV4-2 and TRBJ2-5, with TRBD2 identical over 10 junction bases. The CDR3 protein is CASSQELAGLQETQYF. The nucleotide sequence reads TGTGCCAGCAGCCAAGAACTAGCGGGGCTCCAAGAGACCCAGTACTTC.